This T cell receptor beta chain was found in a study of Siglec-9 on CD8 T cells in melanoma. Some clones are missing from TCRdb's copy, which holds only in-frame ones; the method was immunoSEQ multiplex PCR. The sample holds 30,000 to 45,000 clones, around 82% seen once. This CDR3 is 12 amino acids long. V lost 3 bases and J 7 bases, leaving 7 bases between the germline ends. CDR1 MGHDK and CDR2 SYGVNS come from the germline V gene. This clone showed up just once. The rearrangement uses TRBV25-1 and TRBJ2-1, with D perhaps TRBD1 (5 bases). The origin of this receptor is a human donor in good health. The sequencing input was Siglec-9- CD8+ T cells sorted from blood. The CDR3 bases are TGTGCCAGCAGTGAGGGGCGGAATGAGCAGTTCTTC. It translates to CASSEGRNEQFF.